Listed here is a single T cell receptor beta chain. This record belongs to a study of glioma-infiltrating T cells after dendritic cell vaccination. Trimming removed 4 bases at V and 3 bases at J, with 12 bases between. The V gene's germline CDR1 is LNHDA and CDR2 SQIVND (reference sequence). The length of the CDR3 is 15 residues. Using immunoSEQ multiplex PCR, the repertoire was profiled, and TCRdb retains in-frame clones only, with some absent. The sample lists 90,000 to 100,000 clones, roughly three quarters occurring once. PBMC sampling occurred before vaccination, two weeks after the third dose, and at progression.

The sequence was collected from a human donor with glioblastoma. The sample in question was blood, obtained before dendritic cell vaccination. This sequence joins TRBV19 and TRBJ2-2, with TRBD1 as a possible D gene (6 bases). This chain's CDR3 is CASSTRDTYTGELFF. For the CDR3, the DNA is TGTGCCAGTAGTACCCGGGACACCTACACCGGGGAGCTGTTTTTT.